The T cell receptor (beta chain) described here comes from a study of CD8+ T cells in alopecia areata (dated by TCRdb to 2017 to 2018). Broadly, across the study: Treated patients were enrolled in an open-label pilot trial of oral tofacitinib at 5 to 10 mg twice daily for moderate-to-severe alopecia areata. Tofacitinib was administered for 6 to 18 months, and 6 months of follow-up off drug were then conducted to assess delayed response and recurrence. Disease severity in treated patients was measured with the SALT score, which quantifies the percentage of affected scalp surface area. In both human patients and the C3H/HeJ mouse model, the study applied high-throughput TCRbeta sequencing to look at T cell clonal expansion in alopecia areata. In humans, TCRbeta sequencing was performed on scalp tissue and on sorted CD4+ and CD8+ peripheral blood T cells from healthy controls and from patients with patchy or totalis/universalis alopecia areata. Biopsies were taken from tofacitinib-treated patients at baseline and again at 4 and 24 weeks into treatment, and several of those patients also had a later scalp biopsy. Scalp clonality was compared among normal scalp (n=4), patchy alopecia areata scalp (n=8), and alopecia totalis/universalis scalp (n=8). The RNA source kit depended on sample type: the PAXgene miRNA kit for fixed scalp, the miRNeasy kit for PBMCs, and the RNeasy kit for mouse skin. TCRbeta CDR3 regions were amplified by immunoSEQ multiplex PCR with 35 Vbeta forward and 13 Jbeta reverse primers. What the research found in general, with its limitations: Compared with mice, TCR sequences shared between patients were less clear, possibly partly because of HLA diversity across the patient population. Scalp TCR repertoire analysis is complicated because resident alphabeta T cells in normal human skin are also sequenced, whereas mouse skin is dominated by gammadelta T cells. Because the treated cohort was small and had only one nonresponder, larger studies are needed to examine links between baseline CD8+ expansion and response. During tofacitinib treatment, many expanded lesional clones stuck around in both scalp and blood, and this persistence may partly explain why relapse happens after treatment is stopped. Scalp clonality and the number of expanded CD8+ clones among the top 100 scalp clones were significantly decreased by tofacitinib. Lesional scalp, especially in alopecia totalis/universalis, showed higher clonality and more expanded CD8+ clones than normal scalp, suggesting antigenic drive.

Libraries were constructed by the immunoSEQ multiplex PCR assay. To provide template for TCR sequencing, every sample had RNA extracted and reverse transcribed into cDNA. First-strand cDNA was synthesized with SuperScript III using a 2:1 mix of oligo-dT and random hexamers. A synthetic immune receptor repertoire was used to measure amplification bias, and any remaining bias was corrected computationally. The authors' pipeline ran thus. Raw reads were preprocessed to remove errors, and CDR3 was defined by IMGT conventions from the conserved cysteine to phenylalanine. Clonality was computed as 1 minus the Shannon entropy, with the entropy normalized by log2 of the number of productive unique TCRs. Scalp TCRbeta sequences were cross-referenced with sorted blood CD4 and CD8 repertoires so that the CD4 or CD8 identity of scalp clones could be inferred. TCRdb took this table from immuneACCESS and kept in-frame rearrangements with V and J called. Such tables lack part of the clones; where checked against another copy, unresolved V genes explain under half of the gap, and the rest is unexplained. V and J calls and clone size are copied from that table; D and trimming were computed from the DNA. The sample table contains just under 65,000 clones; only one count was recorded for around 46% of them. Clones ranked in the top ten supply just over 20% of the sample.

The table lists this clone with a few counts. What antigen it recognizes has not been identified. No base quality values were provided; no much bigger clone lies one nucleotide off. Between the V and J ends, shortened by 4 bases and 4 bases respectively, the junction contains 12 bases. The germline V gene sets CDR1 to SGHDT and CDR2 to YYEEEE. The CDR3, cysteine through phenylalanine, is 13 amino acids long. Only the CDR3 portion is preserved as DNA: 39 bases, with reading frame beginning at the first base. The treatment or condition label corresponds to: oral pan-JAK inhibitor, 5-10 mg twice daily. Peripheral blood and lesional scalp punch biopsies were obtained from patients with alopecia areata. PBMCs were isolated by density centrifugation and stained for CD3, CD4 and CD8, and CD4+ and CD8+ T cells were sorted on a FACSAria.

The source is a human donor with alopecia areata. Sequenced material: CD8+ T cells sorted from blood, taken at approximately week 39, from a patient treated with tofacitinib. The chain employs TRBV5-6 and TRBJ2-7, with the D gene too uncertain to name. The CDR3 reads CASSPGRNYEQYF. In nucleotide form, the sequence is TGTGCCAGCAGCCCCGGACGGAATTACGAGCAGTACTTC.